One sample yielded the 19 T cell receptor beta chains listed below, sequenced in a study of shared clonotypes between healthy human individuals. Generated by immunoSEQ multiplex PCR, the TCRdb table keeps only in-frame clones and is missing some. The sample shows 2 million to 2.5 million clones, roughly 93% of them seen only once. Sequenced material: naive CD4+ T cells from PBMCs. Specified subset: CD45RA+ positively selected. These receptors came from a young man in good health. Some clones in this sample may be carry-over from other donors' samples.

The chain combines TRBV6-1 with TRBJ2-1; 13 bases match TRBD2. Germline loops: CDR1 MNHNS, CDR2 SASEGT. This CDR3 is built from 15 residues. V gave up 6 bases and J gave up 6 bases; unmatched junction bases: 5. The CDR3 protein is CASRWTSGSPNEQFF. The CDR3 bases are TGTGCCAGCAGATGGACTAGCGGGAGTCCCAATGAGCAGTTCTTC.

Points on this clone: Other nucleotide sequences in the sample specify the same CDR3. The chain joins TRBV2 to TRBJ1-3; D possibly corresponds to TRBD1 (5 bases). V was trimmed by 6 bases and J by 0 bases, leaving 9 bases between them. Looked up from germline, CDR1 is SNHLY and CDR2 is FYNNEI. The CDR3 covers 14 residues. The CDR3 is CASRGGNSGNTIYF. CDR3 nucleotides: TGTGCCAGCAGGGGGGGAAACTCTGGAAACACCATATATTTT.

This CDR3 is CASSQEGQGYSGDTQYF. The CDR3 nucleotides read TGCGCCAGCAGCCAAGAGGGTCAGGGATATAGTGGAGATACGCAGTATTTT. The chain uses TRBV4-1 and TRBJ2-3, with a possible D match to TRBD1 (5 bases). This CDR3 comprises 17 residues. Per the germline V gene, CDR1 is MGHRA and CDR2 is YSYEKL. Trimming stripped 0 bases from V and 5 bases from J, with 18 bases between.

A note on this clone: This CDR3 is also generated by other DNA sequences in the sample. The rearrangement uses TRBV28 and TRBJ1-2; TRBD1 might be the D (5 bases). Germline CDR1 MDHEN, CDR2 SYDVKM. The CDR3 is made up of 14 amino acids. V lost 4 bases, J lost 2 bases, and 11 bases lay in between. CDR3 DNA: TGTGCCAGCAGTTCTCAGGGAAGGAACTATGGCTACACCTTC. Protein: CASSSQGRNYGYTF.

The chain links TRBV7-2 to TRBJ2-7; a possible D gene is TRBD1 (6 bases). V shed 3 bases and J shed 8 bases, with 23 bases lying between them. Looked up from germline, CDR1 is SGHTA and CDR2 is FQGNSA. The CDR3 is 16 amino acids. The chain's CDR3 is CASSLETGRISIKQYF. CDR3 coding DNA: TGTGCCAGCAGCTTGGAGACAGGACGAATAAGCATCAAGCAGTACTTC.

This clone occurred once. CDR3 DNA sequence: TGTGCCAGCAGTGAGGGACAGGGATATGCTGGGGCCAACGTCCTGACTTTC. It translates to CASSEGQGYAGANVLTF. V gene TRBV25-1 combines with J gene TRBJ2-6, with TRBD1 identical over 9 bases. The CDR3 is 17 residues long. The V gene end was trimmed by 3 bases and the J gene end by 2 bases; junction bases not matched to a gene: 5. The germline gives CDR1 MGHDK, CDR2 SYGVNS.

The V and J genes are TRBV28 and TRBJ1-1; D is unclear. Germline V CDR1 and CDR2: MDHEN, SYDVKM. The CDR3 is 12 residues long. The V end was cut by 4 bases, the J end by 11 bases, with 14 bases between. CDR3 region: CASSSRTPGAFF. The CDR3 coding sequence is TGTGCCAGCAGTTCAAGGACCCCCGGGGCTTTCTTT.

The rearrangement links TRBV28 to TRBJ2-1; 9 nucleotides match TRBD2. The germline CDR1 and CDR2 sequences are MDHEN and SYDVKM. This CDR3 is built from 15 residues. J was trimmed by 10 bases and V by 10 bases; bases with no gene match: 17. The CDR3 sequence is CAITDPGGRAREQFF. The CDR3 nucleotides are TGTGCCATCACGGACCCCGGCGGGAGGGCCCGGGAGCAGTTCTTC.

Of note for this clone: In the same sample, other DNA sequences code for this CDR3. The genes are TRBV6-5 and TRBJ1-1, with D hard to call. V lost 6 bases to trimming and J lost 1 base, with 6 bases between them. Germline V gene data show CDR1 as MNHEY and CDR2 as SVGAGI. The CDR3 runs 12 residues. The CDR3 sequence: CASSRGNTEAFF. CDR3 nucleotide sequence: TGTGCCAGCAGCCGGGGGAACACTGAAGCTTTCTTT.

This chain links TRBV5-6 with TRBJ1-2, with a tentative D call TRBD1 (6 bases). Germline lookup yields CDR1 SGHDT and CDR2 YYEEEE. Trimming took 4 bases from V and 5 from J, leaving 12 bases between them. This CDR3 is 13 amino acids long. In nucleotides, the CDR3 is TGTGCCAGCAGCCCCGGACAGATGTATGGCTACACCTTC. This gives the protein CASSPGQMYGYTF. Filled out from reference TRBV5-6 and TRBJ1-2, the complete variable domain reads DAGVTQSPTHLIKTRGQQVTLRCSPKSGHDTVSWYQQALGQGPQFIFQYYEEEERQRGNFPDRFSGHQFPNYSSELNVNALLLGDSALYLCASSPGQMYGYTFGSGTRLTVV.

The chain has TRBV5-1 and TRBJ1-2; D uncertain. V lost 4 bases, J lost 6 bases, and 19 bases lay in between. The CDR3 has 15 amino acids. The germline V gene has CDR1 SGHRS and CDR2 YFSETQ. Written as DNA, the CDR3 is TGCGCCAGCAGCCTACCTTCGGCGGGTGCCAATGGCTACACCTTC. Protein: CASSLPSAGANGYTF.

In regard to this clone: Because the CDR3's place on the DNA is in doubt, the DNA is left out and the CDR3 is given as listed by TCRdb. Other DNA sequences in this specimen translate into the identical CDR3. The V gene is TRBV28, the J gene TRBJ1-2; the D call in the table, TRBD1, was not verified against the DNA. 14 amino acids form the CDR3, both terminal residues included. CDR1 is MDHEN and CDR2 is SYDVKM in the germline V gene. The CDR3 here is CASSSGQGVGGYTF.

This chain connects TRBV29-1 to TRBJ2-1; 10 bases match TRBD1. CDR1 and CDR2 (germline): SQVTM, ANQGSEA. The V segment lost 6 bases and the J segment 9 bases; nucleotides outside the gene matches: 11. The CDR3 sequence is 14 residues long. CDR3 sequence: CSVGDRGHISEQFF. The DNA for the CDR3 is TGCAGCGTCGGGGACAGGGGTCATATCAGTGAGCAGTTCTTC.

This chain connects TRBV23-1 to TRBJ2-5, with 7 nucleotides matching TRBD1. TRBV23-1 is given ORF status, its function remaining uncertain. This CDR3 is 16 amino acids long. Losses at the gene ends were 2 bases for V and 4 bases for J; bases not matched to a gene: 10. CDR3 DNA: TGCGCCAGCAGTCAAGGTGAGGGGGCGCTGTCAGAGACCCAGTACTTC. The encoded protein is CASSQGEGALSETQYF.

The V and J genes are TRBV28 and TRBJ1-2; 7 bases line up with TRBD1. The CDR3 has 15 amino acids. The germline V gene encodes CDR1 MDHEN and CDR2 SYDVKM. The ends lost 3 bases at V and 8 bases at J; junction bases unmatched: 12. CDR3 residues: CASSFPGGLMGGYTF. In nucleotides, the CDR3 is TGTGCCAGCAGTTTCCCAGGGGGACTAATGGGGGGCTACACCTTC.

The DNA for the CDR3 is TGTGCCAGCTCCGAGGAGCGTCCGACTGAGCAGTTCTTC. Its translation is CASSEERPTEQFF. The rearrangement links TRBV18 to TRBJ2-1; D call uncertain. Trimming left V 6 bases short and J 9 bases short, with 15 bases between. The CDR3 sequence is 13 residues long. CDR1 and CDR2 (germline): KGHSH, LQKENI.

The V and J genes are TRBV28 and TRBJ1-5; D may be TRBD1 (5 bases). CDR1 and CDR2 from the germline V gene are MDHEN and SYDVKM. V was clipped by 6 bases and J by 7 bases, with 10 bases between them. The CDR3 consists of 12 residues. In DNA form, the CDR3 reads TGTGCCAGCAGAAGGGGTTGGCAGCCCCAGCATTTT. Its protein product is CASRRGWQPQHF.

V gene TRBV9 combines with J gene TRBJ2-1, with D hard to call. The CDR3 covers 13 residues. V was trimmed by 3 bases and J by 6 bases, leaving 10 bases between them. The V gene's germline CDR1 is SGDLS and CDR2 YYNGEE. The CDR3 is CASSEALRNEQFF. In nucleotides, the CDR3 is TGTGCCAGCAGCGAGGCACTTCGCAATGAGCAGTTCTTC.

The V gene is TRBV19, the J gene TRBJ2-7, with 9 bases matching TRBD1. Germline loops: CDR1 LNHDA, CDR2 SQIVND (reference sequence). The V and J ends lost 7 bases and 5 bases, in that order; junction bases with no gene match: 9. CDR3 size: 14 residues. The CDR3 nucleotides read TGTGCCAGTATGGCCAGGGACAGGGCGGACGAGCAGTACTTC. It is translated as CASMARDRADEQYF.